One and the same sample provided the 31 T cell receptor beta chains below, sequenced in a study of CD8+CD57+ T cells in acquired aplastic anemia. For sequencing, patients were chosen who had shown expansion of CD8+CD57+ cells by flow cytometry. Genomic DNA provided the template from which TCR beta VDJ and CDR3 profiles were obtained. Using its own MiXCR run on the reads, TCRdb lists one record per CDR3 protein. Altogether around 200,000 distinct CDR3 sequences are present, 45% to 60% being singletons, with the ten largest covering roughly 13%. Source material: sorted CD4+, CD8+, or CD8+CD57+ T cells (not recorded which) from PBMCs. The receptors shown here come from a human donor with aplastic anemia.

V usage is TRBV11-1 and J usage is TRBJ1-6, with D maybe TRBD1 (6 bases). Germline V gene lookup returns CDR1 SGHAT and CDR2 FQDESV (reference sequence). Trimming shortened V by 5 bases and J by 10 bases, and 21 bases separated the two germline ends. The CDR3 is 16 residues long. Here the CDR3 DNA reads TGTGCCAGCAGCGTCTACCAGGGGCCAGGAGGGTCACCCCTCCACTTT. Its protein product is CASSVYQGPGGSPLHF.

The rearrangement joins TRBV5-4 to TRBJ2-7, with 7 bases fitting TRBD2. This CDR3 is 15 amino acids long. Trimming removed 0 bases from V and 0 bases from J; junction bases left unmatched: 3. CDR1 is SGHNT and CDR2 is YYREEE in the germline V gene (reference sequence). CDR3 residues: CASSLERGFSYEQYF. CDR3 in DNA: TGTGCCAGCAGCTTGGAGCGGGGTTTCTCCTACGAGCAGTACTTC.

The chain recombines TRBV6-1 with TRBJ2-2; 7 bases are a match to TRBD1. This CDR3 contains 15 residues. J was trimmed by 1 base and V by 10 bases; bases with no gene match: 9. Per the germline V gene, CDR1 is MNHNS and CDR2 is SASEGT. The CDR3 reads CATRTGTVNTGELFF. CDR3 nucleotide sequence: TGTGCCACCAGAACCGGGACAGTGAACACCGGGGAGCTGTTTTTT.

This clonotype occurred many times. The chain uses TRBV20-1 and TRBJ2-1, with D uncertain. V was shortened by 6 bases and J by 5 bases, with 5 bases between the two germline ends. This CDR3 has 10 amino acids. Germline V gene lookup returns CDR1 DFQATT and CDR2 SNEGSKA (reference sequence). The CDR3 sequence is CSAANNEQFF. Here the CDR3 DNA reads TGCAGTGCCGCAAACAATGAGCAGTTCTTC.

This clonotype was found a few times. The chain joins TRBV28 to TRBJ2-7, with 7 bases fitting TRBD2. CDR1 MDHEN and CDR2 SYDVKM come from the germline V gene. V trimming: 3 bases; J trimming: 2 bases; junction bases outside the gene matches: 7. The CDR3 totals 15 residues. The chain's CDR3 is CASSFMAGVTYEQYF. As DNA, the CDR3 is TGTGCCAGCAGTTTCATGGCGGGGGTTACCTACGAGCAGTACTTC. The variable domain in full, with the rest retrieved from reference TRBV28 and TRBJ2-7, is DVKVTQSSRYLVKRTGEKVFLECVQDMDHENMFWYRQDPGLGLRLIYFSYDVKMKEKGDIPEGYSVSREKKERFSLILESASTNQTSMYLCASSFMAGVTYEQYFGPGTRLTVT.

The chain employs TRBV12-1 and TRBJ2-7. TRBV12-1 is marked as a pseudogene. The CDR3 covers 14 residues. The DNA of the CDR3 is TGTGCCAGCGCGACGAGTGGGGGCCCCTACGAGCAGTACTTC. Translation gives CASATSGGPYEQYF.

The CDR3 sequence: CATASLGYNSPLHF. The CDR3 DNA reads TGTGCCACGGCGTCCCTGGGTTATAATTCACCCCTCCACTTT. V gene TRBV19 combines with J gene TRBJ1-6; D unclear. V was trimmed by 10 bases and J by 4 bases, leaving 14 bases between them. This CDR3 has 14 amino acids. CDR1 and CDR2 from the germline V gene are LNHDA and SQIVND (reference sequence). Filled out from reference TRBV19 and TRBJ1-6, the complete variable domain reads DGGITQSPKYLFRKEGQNVTLSCEQNLNHDAMYWYRQDPGQGLRLIYYSQIVNDFQKGDIAEGYSVSREKKESFPLTVTSAQKNPTAFYLCATASLGYNSPLHFGNGTRLTVT.

In its sample, this clonotype was seen many times. The chain employs TRBV20-1 and TRBJ1-5, with 9 nucleotides matching TRBD1. CDR3 length equals 15 residues. Germline V gives CDR1 DFQATT, CDR2 SNEGSKA (reference sequence). V lost 6 bases, J lost 3 bases, and 9 bases stayed unmatched. The CDR3 reads CSARQTGGDNQPQHF. The CDR3 DNA sequence: TGCAGTGCCCGGCAGACAGGGGGTGACAATCAGCCCCAGCATTTT.

There are many counts of this clonotype. This CDR3 is CASSLVANRGNQPQHF. The CDR3 DNA follows: TGTGCCAGCAGCTTAGTCGCGAACAGGGGCAATCAGCCCCAGCATTTT. The chain has TRBV7-8 and TRBJ1-5, with a tentative D call TRBD1 (6 bases). Germline loops: CDR1 SGHVS, CDR2 FQNEAQ. The CDR3 is made up of 16 amino acids. Trimming stripped 1 base from V and 2 bases from J, with 12 bases between.

This clonotype was detected many times. V and J are TRBV5-8 and TRBJ2-3; D is unclear. The germline V gene encodes CDR1 SGHTS and CDR2 YDEGEE. Trimming stripped 2 bases from V and 2 bases from J, with 9 bases between. The length of the CDR3 is 14 residues. The CDR3 bases are TGTGCCAGCAGCTTCGCCACAGCCACAGATACGCAGTATTTT. Translation gives CASSFATATDTQYF.

In this sample, this clonotype turned up once. Compared with germline, one end of the junction differs, possibly owing to a read error. The gene calls are TRBV25-1 and TRBJ2-3, with TRBD1 matching over 7 bases. The CDR3 totals 17 residues. From germline, CDR1 is MGHDK and CDR2 SYGVNS. CDR3 sequence: CASSGPRRGQYTDTQCF. The CDR3 nucleotides read TGTGCCAGCAGTGGCCCCCGTAGGGGGCAGTACACAGATACGCAGTGTTTT.

This clonotype appeared a few times. V and J are TRBV24-1 and TRBJ2-1, with D maybe TRBD1 (5 bases). CDR3 length: 12 amino acids. Trimming removed 9 bases at V and 9 bases at J, with 14 bases between. Germline V gives CDR1 KGHDR, CDR2 SFDVKD. The CDR3 DNA reads as TGTGCCACCGCAGGGTGGGTGGGTGAGCAGTTCTTC. Encoded protein: CATAGWVGEQFF.

This clonotype has ten or more counts. The rearrangement uses TRBV24-1 and TRBJ2-2; D call uncertain. The CDR3 has 15 amino acids. Germline CDR1 is KGHDR and CDR2 is SFDVKD. V was cut by 5 bases and J by 1 base, with 10 bases left in between. CDR3 nucleotide sequence: TGTGCCACCAGTGTAGCTGGGAAGAACACCGGGGAGCTGTTTTTT. It is translated as CATSVAGKNTGELFF.

The chain recombines TRBV19 with TRBJ2-1; 7 nucleotides align to TRBD1. This CDR3 spans 15 amino acids. Per germline, CDR1 LNHDA and CDR2 SQIVND (reference sequence). V shed 3 bases, J shed 3 bases, and the junction held 5 bases outside the gene matches. This CDR3 reads CASSIQGVVYNEQFF. The CDR3 bases are TGTGCCAGTAGTATTCAGGGGGTGGTCTACAATGAGCAGTTCTTC.

This clonotype was detected many times. This rearrangement joins TRBV6-1 to TRBJ1-2; 7 bases are a match to TRBD1. The length of the CDR3 is 14 residues. Trimming at V came to 5 bases and at J to 7 bases, leaving 10 bases not matched to a gene. Looked up from germline, CDR1 is MNHNS and CDR2 is SASEGT. The CDR3 region has the DNA TGTGCCAGCAGTCCTGAAGACAGGGAGAGTGGCTACACCTTC. Translating gives CASSPEDRESGYTF.

The J gene is TRBJ2-5, the V gene TRBV11-1, with a tentative D call TRBD2 (6 bases). CDR1 and CDR2 from the germline V gene are SGHAT and FQDESV (reference sequence). V lost 0 bases, J lost 2 bases, and 16 bases lay in between. The length of the CDR3 is 17 residues. CDR3 sequence (DNA): TGTGCCAGCAGCTTAGCGAGGGCTAGCGTAAGACAAGAGACCCAGTACTTC. Its protein is CASSLARASVRQETQYF.

This clonotype has a handful of counts. The junction departs from the called germline gene at one end, perhaps through a read error. This chain joins TRBV5-6 and TRBJ2-7, with 9 bases fitting TRBD1. This CDR3 is built from 15 residues. Germline lookup yields CDR1 SGHDT and CDR2 YYEEEE. CDR3 DNA: TGTGCCAGCAGCGCCCCGGGACAGGGCATTGGCGAGCAGTGCTTC. This sequence encodes CASSAPGQGIGEQCF.

Ten or more counts support this clonotype. The chain is built from TRBV3-1 and TRBJ1-6, with unresolved D. Deletions cut 1 base from V and 10 bases from J, with 11 bases between. CDR3 length: 14 amino acids. Looked up from germline, CDR1 is LGHDT and CDR2 is YNNKEL (reference sequence). CDR3 in DNA: TGTGCCAGCAGCCAAGTGTATTCAGGATCACCCCTCCACTTT. Translation gives CASSQVYSGSPLHF.

The gene calls are TRBV20-1 and TRBJ1-5; 7 bases fit TRBD1. Germline lookup yields CDR1 DFQATT and CDR2 SNEGSKA (reference sequence). V lost 3 bases and J lost 4; bases outside the gene matches: 3. The CDR3 runs 13 residues. CDR3 sequence: CSASGQVNQPQHF. CDR3 sequence (DNA): TGCAGTGCTAGCGGACAGGTGAATCAGCCCCAGCATTTT.

The chain uses TRBV11-1 and TRBJ2-1; D tentatively reads TRBD1 or TRBD2 (5 bases each). The length of the CDR3 is 15 residues. Trimming cost V 6 bases and J 2 bases, with 14 bases left between them. The V gene's germline CDR1 is SGHAT and CDR2 FQDESV (reference sequence). The CDR3 loop reads CASSLGDGAYNEQFF. The CDR3 coding sequence is TGTGCCAGCAGTCTAGGGGACGGGGCCTACAATGAGCAGTTCTTC.

This clonotype was observed a few times. V is TRBV6-1 and J is TRBJ2-2; D is unclear. Germline CDR1 reads MNHNS; CDR2 reads SASEGT. The CDR3 extends over 15 amino acids. Trimming cost V 2 bases and J 0 bases, with 7 bases left between them. DNA of the CDR3: TGTGCCAGCAGTGAATATTTCACGAACACCGGGGAGCTGTTTTTT. This gives the protein CASSEYFTNTGELFF.

This clonotype was detected only a few times. This chain uses TRBV24-1 with TRBJ2-7; D possibly corresponds to TRBD2 (5 bases). CDR1 is KGHDR and CDR2 is SFDVKD in the germline V gene. The CDR3 is 14 residues long. The V end was cut by 4 bases, the J end by 3 bases, with 12 bases between. Written as DNA, the CDR3 is TGTGCCACCAGTGAAGCGGACCGAGACTACGAGCAGTACTTC. Amino acids: CATSEADRDYEQYF.

The rearrangement joins TRBV12-3 or TRBV12-4 to TRBJ2-7; 7 bases are a match to TRBD1. CDR3 length equals 14 residues. J lost 7 bases, V lost 11 bases, and 17 bases had no gene match. CDR3 loop: CAGDGTAGPDEQYF. DNA of the CDR3: TGTGCCGGCGACGGGACAGCAGGCCCTGATGAGCAGTACTTC.

The V call is TRBV7-6, the J call TRBJ2-1; no definite D call. CDR3 length equals 15 residues. Germline values: CDR1 SGHVS, CDR2 FNYEAQ. V lost 5 bases, J lost 0 bases, and 11 bases lay in between. The CDR3 DNA reads as TGTGCCAGCAGCGTCGGTGCTGCCTCCTACAATGAGCAGTTCTTC. It yields the protein CASSVGAASYNEQFF.

V and J are TRBV10-3 and TRBJ2-7; 7 bases agree with TRBD1. Germline loops: CDR1 ENHRY, CDR2 SYGVKD. CDR3 length: 14 residues. After removal of 7 bases from V and 1 base from J, the junction contained 7 bases not matched to a gene. The CDR3 nucleotides are TGTGCCATCAACGGACCGGGACAGTCCTACGAGCAGTACTTC. Translation: CAINGPGQSYEQYF.

This clonotype has only a few counts. V is TRBV3-1 and J is TRBJ2-5; 12 nucleotides agree with TRBD2. CDR1 and CDR2 (germline): LGHDT, YNNKEL (reference sequence). The CDR3 loop spans 18 amino acids. With 0 bases clipped from V and 6 bases from J, the junction kept 11 bases outside the gene matches. This CDR3 reads CASSQDPSGGASRKTQYF. The CDR3 DNA reads TGTGCCAGCAGCCAAGATCCTAGCGGGGGGGCCAGTCGAAAGACCCAGTACTTC.

The chain links TRBV7-9 to TRBJ2-5; D is undetermined. CDR3 size: 13 residues. The germline gives CDR1 SEHNR, CDR2 FQNEAQ (reference sequence). With 5 bases removed from V and 5 bases from J, the gap between germline ends came to 12 bases. As DNA, the CDR3 is TGTGCCAGCAGCCCCCCCGCCCAGGAGACCCAGTACTTC. Translating it yields CASSPPAQETQYF.

This clonotype is medium-sized in the sample. The genes are TRBV29-1 and TRBJ2-3; D is ambiguous. The CDR3 totals 16 residues. Germline CDR1 SQVTM, CDR2 ANQGSEA. V was trimmed by 7 bases and J by 2 bases, leaving 22 bases between them. CDR3 sequence reads: CSASDPLYDITDTQYF. The CDR3 DNA reads as TGCAGCGCCTCTGACCCCCTCTATGACATCACAGATACGCAGTATTTT.

With respect to this clonotype: The CDR3 ends on some other residue instead of the conserved phenylalanine or tryptophan, so this is likely a read error. V is TRBV9 and J is TRBJ1-1; D is undetermined. V was trimmed by 4 bases and J by 1 base, leaving 14 bases between them. The CDR3 runs to 15 residues. In germline, CDR1 is SGDLS, CDR2 YYNGEE. The CDR3 coding sequence is TGTGCCAGCAGCCATGGCTTGATAAGGAACACTGAAGCTTTCCTT. Translation: CASSHGLIRNTEAFL.

With respect to this clonotype: It may be a read error: a sequence one base away is much more abundant. The V gene is TRBV12-3 or TRBV12-4, the J gene TRBJ2-5, with D possibly being TRBD2 (7 bases). The CDR3 loop spans 13 amino acids. The CDR3, as DNA: TGTGTCAGCAGTTTAAGGGGGGGGGAGACCCAGTACTTC. It codes for CVSSLRGGETQYF.

The chain joins TRBV29-1 to TRBJ2-3; 10 bases fit TRBD2. Trimming cost V 6 bases and J 4 bases; bases outside gene matches: 10. The CDR3 has 15 amino acids. CDR1 and CDR2 from the germline V gene are SQVTM and ANQGSEA. The CDR3 protein is CSVDARLAGSDTQYF. The CDR3 nucleotides read TGCAGCGTAGATGCGAGACTAGCGGGCTCAGATACGCAGTATTTT.